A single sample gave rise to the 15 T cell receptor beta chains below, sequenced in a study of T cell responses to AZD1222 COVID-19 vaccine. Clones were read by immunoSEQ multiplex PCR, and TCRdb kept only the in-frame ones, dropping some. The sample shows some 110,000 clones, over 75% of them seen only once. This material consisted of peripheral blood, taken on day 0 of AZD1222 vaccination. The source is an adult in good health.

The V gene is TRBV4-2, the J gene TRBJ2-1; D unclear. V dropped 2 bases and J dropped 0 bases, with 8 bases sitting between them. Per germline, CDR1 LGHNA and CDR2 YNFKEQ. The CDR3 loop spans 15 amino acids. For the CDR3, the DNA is TGTGCCAGCAGCCAACCACAGCTCTCCTACAATGAGCAGTTCTTC. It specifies CASSQPQLSYNEQFF.

The chain's CDR3 is CSVEVQSYEQYF. The DNA of the CDR3 is TGCAGCGTTGAGGTACAGTCCTACGAGCAGTACTTC. The chain combines TRBV29-1 with TRBJ2-7; D is unresolved. V shed 3 bases and J shed 1 base, with 7 bases lying between them. Germline values: CDR1 SQVTM, CDR2 ANQGSEA. CDR3 length equals 12 residues.

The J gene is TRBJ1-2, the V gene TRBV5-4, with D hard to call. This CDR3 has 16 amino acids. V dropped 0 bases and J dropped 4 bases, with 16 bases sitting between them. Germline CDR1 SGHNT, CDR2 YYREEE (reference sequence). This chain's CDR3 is CASSLDGGSSVYGYTF. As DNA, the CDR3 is TGTGCCAGCAGCTTGGACGGAGGTTCGTCAGTCTATGGCTACACCTTC. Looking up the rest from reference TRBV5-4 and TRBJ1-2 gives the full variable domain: ETGVTQSPTHLIKTRGQQVTLRCSSQSGHNTVSWYQQALGQGPQFIFQYYREEENGRGNFPPRFSGLQFPNYSSELNVNALELDDSALYLCASSLDGGSSVYGYTFGSGTRLTVV.

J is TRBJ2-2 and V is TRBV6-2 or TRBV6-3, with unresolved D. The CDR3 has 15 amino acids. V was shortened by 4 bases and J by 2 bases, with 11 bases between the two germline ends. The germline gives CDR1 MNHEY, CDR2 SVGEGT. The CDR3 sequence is CASSFLVRNTGELFF. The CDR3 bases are TGTGCCAGCAGTTTCCTCGTTAGAAACACCGGGGAGCTGTTTTTT.

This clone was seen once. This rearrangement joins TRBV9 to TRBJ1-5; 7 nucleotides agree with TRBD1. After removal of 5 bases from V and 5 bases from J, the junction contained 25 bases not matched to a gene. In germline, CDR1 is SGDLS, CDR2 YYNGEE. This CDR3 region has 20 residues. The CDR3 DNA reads TGTGCCAGCAGGACACCCCCCCCGGGACAGACTCGCCATCACGATCAGCCCCAGCATTTT. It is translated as CASRTPPPGQTRHHDQPQHF. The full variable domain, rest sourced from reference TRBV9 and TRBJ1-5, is DSGVTQTPKHLITATGQRVTLRCSPRSGDLSVYWYQQSLDQGLQFLIQYYNGEERAKGNILERFSAQQFPDLHSELNLSSLELGDSALYFCASRTPPPGQTRHHDQPQHFGDGTRLSIL.

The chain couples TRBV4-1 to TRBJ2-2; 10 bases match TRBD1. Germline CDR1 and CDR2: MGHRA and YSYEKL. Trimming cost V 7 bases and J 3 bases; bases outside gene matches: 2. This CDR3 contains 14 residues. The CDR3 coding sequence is TGCGCCAGCATGGGACAGGGGTACACCGGGGAGCTGTTTTTT. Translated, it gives CASMGQGYTGELFF.

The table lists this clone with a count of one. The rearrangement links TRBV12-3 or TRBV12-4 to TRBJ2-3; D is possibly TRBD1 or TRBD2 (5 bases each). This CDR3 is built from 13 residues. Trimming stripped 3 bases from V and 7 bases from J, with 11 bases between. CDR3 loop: CASSFRGGNTQYF. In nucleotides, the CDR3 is TGTGCCAGCAGTTTTCGGGGCGGAAATACGCAGTATTTT.

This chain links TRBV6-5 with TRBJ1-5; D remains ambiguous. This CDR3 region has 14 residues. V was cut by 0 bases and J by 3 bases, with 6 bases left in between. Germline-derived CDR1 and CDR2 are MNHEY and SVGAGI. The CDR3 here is CASSYSPTNQPQHF. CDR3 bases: TGTGCCAGCAGTTACTCGCCCACCAATCAGCCCCAGCATTTT.

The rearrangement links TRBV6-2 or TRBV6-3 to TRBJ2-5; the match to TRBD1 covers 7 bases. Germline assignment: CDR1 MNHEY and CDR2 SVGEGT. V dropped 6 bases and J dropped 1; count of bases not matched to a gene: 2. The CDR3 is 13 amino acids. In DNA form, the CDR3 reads TGTGCCAGCAGCGACAGGGTCCAAGAGACCCAGTACTTC. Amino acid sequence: CASSDRVQETQYF.

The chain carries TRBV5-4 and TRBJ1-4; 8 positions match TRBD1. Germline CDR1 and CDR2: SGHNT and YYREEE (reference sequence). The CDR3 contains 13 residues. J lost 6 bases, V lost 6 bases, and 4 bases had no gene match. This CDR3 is CASKQGGDEKLFF. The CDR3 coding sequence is TGTGCCAGCAAACAGGGGGGGGATGAAAAACTGTTTTTT. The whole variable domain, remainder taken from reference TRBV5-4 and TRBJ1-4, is ETGVTQSPTHLIKTRGQQVTLRCSSQSGHNTVSWYQQALGQGPQFIFQYYREEENGRGNFPPRFSGLQFPNYSSELNVNALELDDSALYLCASKQGGDEKLFFGSGTQLSVL.

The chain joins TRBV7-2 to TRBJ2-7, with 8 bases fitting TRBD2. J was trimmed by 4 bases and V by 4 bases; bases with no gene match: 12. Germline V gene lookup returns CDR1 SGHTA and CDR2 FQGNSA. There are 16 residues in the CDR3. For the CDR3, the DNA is TGTGCCAGCAGCTCTCGACACCTAGCGGGTACATACGAGCAGTACTTC. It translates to CASSSRHLAGTYEQYF.

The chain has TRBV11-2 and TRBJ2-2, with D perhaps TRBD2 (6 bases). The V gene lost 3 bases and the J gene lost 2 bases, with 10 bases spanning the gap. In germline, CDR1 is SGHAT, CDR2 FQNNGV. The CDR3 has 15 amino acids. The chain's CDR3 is CASSFGGANTGELFF. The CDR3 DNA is TGTGCCAGCAGCTTCGGAGGGGCAAACACCGGGGAGCTGTTTTTT.

In DNA form, the CDR3 reads TGTGCCAGCAGGGTCCGTGGGAGCAATCAGCCCCAGCATTTT. It translates to CASRVRGSNQPQHF. This chain uses TRBV2 with TRBJ1-5; D is ambiguous. V was trimmed by 6 bases and J by 1 base, leaving 10 bases between them. CDR3 size: 14 residues. Looked up from germline, CDR1 is SNHLY and CDR2 is FYNNEI.

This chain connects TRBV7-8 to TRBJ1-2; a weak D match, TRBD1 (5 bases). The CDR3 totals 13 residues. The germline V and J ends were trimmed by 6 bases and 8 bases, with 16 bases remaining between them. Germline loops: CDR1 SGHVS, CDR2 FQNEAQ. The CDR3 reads CASRDDSPWGYTF. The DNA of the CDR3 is TGTGCCAGCAGAGATGACAGTCCCTGGGGCTACACCTTC.

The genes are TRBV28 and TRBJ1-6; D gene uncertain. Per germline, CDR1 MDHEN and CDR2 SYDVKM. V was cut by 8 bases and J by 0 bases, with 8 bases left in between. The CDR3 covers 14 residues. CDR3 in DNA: TGTGCCAGCTGCTGGAGCTCCTATAATTCACCCCTCCACTTT. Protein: CASCWSSYNSPLHF.